This TCR beta chain was captured in a study of radiation and T cells in renal cell carcinoma. Time point in this sample: blood 4 weeks post-SBRT, at nephrectomy. Treatment denoted: 15 Gy SBRT to primary tumor, nephrectomy 4 weeks later. The protocol was immunoSEQ multiplex PCR, while the TCRdb copy is restricted to in-frame clones and leaves out a portion. The sample has some 100,000 clones, 84% seen once. Trimming removed 0 bases at V and 10 bases at J, with 9 bases between. The CDR3 is 13 residues long. Germline loops: CDR1 SGHAT, CDR2 FQNNGV. The TCR was taken from a man between 60 and 75 years old with renal cell carcinoma. J is TRBJ1-4 and V is TRBV11-2, with D unresolved. The material sequenced was blood, taken from a patient whose treatment included radiotherapy and nephrectomy. The CDR3, as DNA: TGTGCCAGCAGCTTAGATCTGTCTGGAAAACTGTTTTTT. The encoded protein is CASSLDLSGKLFF.